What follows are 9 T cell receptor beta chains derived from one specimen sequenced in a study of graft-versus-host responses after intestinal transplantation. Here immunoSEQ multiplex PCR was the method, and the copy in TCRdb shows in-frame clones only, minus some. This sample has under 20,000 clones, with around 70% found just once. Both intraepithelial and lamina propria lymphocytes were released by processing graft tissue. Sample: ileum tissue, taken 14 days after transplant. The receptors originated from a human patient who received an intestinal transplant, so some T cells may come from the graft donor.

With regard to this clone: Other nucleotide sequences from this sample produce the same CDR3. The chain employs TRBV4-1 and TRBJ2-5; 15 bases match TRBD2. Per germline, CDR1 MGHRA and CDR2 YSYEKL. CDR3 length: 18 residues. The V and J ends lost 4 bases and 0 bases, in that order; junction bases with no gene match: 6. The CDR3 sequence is CASSPGTSGGRYQETQYF. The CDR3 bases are TGCGCCAGCAGCCCAGGGACTAGCGGGGGGCGTTACCAAGAGACCCAGTACTTC.

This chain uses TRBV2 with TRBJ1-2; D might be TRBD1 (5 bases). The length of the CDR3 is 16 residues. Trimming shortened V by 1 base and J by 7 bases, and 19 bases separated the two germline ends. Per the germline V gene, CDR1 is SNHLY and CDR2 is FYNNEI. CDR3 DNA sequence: TGTGCCAGCAGTGAAGGAAGGCAGGACCATAGGGGTGGCTACACCTTC. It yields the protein CASSEGRQDHRGGYTF.

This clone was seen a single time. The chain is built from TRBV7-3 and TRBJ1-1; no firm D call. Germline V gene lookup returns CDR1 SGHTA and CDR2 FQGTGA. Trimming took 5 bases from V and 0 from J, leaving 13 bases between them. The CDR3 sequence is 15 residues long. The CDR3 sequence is CASSLWGAVNTEAFF. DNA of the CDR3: TGTGCCAGCAGCCTATGGGGAGCAGTGAACACTGAAGCTTTCTTT.

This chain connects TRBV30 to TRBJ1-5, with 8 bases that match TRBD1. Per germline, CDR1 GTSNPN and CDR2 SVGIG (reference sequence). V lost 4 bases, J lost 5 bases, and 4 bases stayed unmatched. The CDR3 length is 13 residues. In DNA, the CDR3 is TGTGCCTGGACTCAGGGGGCGGATCAGCCCCAGCATTTT. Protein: CAWTQGADQPQHF.

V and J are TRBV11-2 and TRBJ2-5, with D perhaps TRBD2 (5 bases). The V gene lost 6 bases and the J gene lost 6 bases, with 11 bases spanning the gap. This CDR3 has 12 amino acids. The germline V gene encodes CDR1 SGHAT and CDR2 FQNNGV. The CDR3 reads CASSPGSQTQYF. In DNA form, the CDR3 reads TGTGCCAGCAGTCCGGGGAGTCAGACCCAGTACTTC.

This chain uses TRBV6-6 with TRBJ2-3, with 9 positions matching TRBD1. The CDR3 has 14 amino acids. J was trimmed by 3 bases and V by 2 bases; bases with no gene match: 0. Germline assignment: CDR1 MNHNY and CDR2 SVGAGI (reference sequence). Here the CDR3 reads CASSYGQGTDTQYF. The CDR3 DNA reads TGTGCCAGCAGTTACGGACAGGGGACAGATACGCAGTATTTT.

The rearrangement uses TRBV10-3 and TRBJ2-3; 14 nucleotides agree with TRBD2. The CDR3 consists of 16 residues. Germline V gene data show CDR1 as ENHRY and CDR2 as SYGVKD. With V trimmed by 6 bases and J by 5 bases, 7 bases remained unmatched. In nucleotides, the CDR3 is TGTGCCATCAGCGGGGGACTAGCGGGAGTAATAGATACGCAGTATTTT. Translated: CAISGGLAGVIDTQYF.

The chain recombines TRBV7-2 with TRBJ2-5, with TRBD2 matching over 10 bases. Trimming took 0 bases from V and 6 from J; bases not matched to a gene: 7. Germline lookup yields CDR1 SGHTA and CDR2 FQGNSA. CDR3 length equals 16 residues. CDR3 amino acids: CASSLAASGGRKTQYF. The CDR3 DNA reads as TGTGCCAGCAGCTTAGCGGCTAGCGGGGGAAGAAAGACCCAGTACTTC. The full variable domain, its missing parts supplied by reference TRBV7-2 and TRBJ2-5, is GAGVSQSPSNKVTEKGKDVELRCDPISGHTALYWYRQSLGQGLEFLIYFQGNSAPDKSGLPSDRFSAERTGGSVSTLTIQRTQQEDSAVYLCASSLAASGGRKTQYFGPGTRLLVL.

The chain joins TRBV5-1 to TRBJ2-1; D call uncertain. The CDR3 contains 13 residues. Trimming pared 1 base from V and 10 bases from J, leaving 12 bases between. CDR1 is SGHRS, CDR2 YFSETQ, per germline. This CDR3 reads CASSLTPHGEQFF. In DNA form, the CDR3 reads TGCGCCAGCAGCTTGACCCCTCATGGGGAGCAGTTCTTC.